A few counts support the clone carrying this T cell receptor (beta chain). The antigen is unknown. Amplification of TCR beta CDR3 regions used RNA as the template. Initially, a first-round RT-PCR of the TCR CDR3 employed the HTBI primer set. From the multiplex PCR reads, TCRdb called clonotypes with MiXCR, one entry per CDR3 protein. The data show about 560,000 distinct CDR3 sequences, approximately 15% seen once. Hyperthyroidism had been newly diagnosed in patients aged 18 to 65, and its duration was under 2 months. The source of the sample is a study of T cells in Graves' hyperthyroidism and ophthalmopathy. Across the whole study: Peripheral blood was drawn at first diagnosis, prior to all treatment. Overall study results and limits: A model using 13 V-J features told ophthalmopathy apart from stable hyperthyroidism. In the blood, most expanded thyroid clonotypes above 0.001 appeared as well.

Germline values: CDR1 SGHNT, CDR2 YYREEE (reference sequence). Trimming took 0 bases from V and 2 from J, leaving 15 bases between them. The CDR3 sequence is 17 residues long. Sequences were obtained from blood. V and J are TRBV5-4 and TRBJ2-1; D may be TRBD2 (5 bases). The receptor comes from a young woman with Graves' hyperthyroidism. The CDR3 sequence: CASSLARGQVTYNEQFF. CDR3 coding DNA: TGTGCCAGCAGCTTGGCTCGGGGTCAGGTTACCTACAATGAGCAGTTCTTC.